This T cell receptor beta chain was identified in a study of shared clonotypes between healthy human individuals. Study-wide findings and caveats: Exclusively blood specimens were collected; tissue repertoires likely differ. Clonotypes shared by all four sorted-subset donors had higher generation probabilities than non-shared clonotypes.

The study enrolled healthy HIV-negative adults without recent acute infections or vaccinations as donors. Researchers partitioned CD4+ cells into CD45RA+ naive and CD45RA-negative memory subsets. Germline-derived CDR1 and CDR2 are SGHTS and YDEGEE. This CDR3 contains 15 residues. V shed 4 bases, J shed 6 bases, and the junction held 11 bases outside the gene matches. On this clone itself: Its antigen is still unknown.

Sequencing was performed with immunoSEQ multiplex PCR; in TCRdb, only in-frame clones are kept and a portion is missing. The sample yields approximately 1.1 million clones, about four fifths seen once. Sequences were obtained from memory CD4+ T cells from PBMCs. Specified subset: CD45RA-negative fraction. The clonotype originates from a man aged 18 to 30 in good health. Some clones in this sample may be carry-over from other donors' samples. V usage is TRBV5-8 and J usage is TRBJ2-3; 7 bases line up with TRBD1. The CDR3 coding sequence is TGTGCCAGCAGCCGCAGGGGACAGCCAGGGGATACGCAGTATTTT. This gives the protein CASSRRGQPGDTQYF. Full variable domain (missing parts from reference TRBV5-8 and TRBJ2-3): EAGVTQSPTHLIKTRGQQATLRCSPISGHTSVYWYQQALGLGLQFLLWYDEGEERNRGNFPPRFSGRQFPNYSSELNVNALELEDSALYLCASSRRGQPGDTQYFGPGTRLTVL.